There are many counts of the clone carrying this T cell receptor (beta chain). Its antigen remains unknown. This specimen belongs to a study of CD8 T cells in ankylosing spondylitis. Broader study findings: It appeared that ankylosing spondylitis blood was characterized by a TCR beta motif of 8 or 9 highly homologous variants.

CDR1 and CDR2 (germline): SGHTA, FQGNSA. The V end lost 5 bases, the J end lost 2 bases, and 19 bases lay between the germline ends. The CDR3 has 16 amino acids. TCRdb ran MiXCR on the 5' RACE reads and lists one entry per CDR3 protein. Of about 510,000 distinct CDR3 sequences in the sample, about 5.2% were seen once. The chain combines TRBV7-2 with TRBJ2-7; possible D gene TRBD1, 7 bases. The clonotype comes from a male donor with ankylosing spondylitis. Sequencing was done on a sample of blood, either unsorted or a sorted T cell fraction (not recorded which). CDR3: CASSGSGGIGPYEQYF. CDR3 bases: TGTGCCAGCAGCGGCTCAGGGGGGATCGGGCCCTACGAGCAGTACTTC.